The 3 T cell receptor beta chains below were found in one sample sequenced in a study of CD8 T cells in Susac syndrome. RNA amounts of 0.5 to 1 ug underwent reverse transcription with random hexamers. TCRdb reanalysed the immunoSEQ multiplex PCR reads using MiXCR and keeps one entry per CDR3 protein. This table holds tens of thousands of distinct CDR3 sequences, roughly 93% found once. Sequencing was carried out using CD4+ T cells from PBMCs. Receptor source: a human donor with Susac syndrome.

The chain is built from TRBV20-1 and TRBJ2-7; 9 bases align to TRBD2. The CDR3 is made up of 14 amino acids. Germline loops: CDR1 DFQATT, CDR2 SNEGSKA (reference sequence). The junction had 5 bases not matched to a gene; V was cut back by 3 bases and J by 2 bases. CDR3 DNA: TGCAGTGCTAGGGCTAGCGGGATAACCTACGAGCAGTACTTC. Its translation: CSARASGITYEQYF.

This chain joins TRBV29-1 and TRBJ1-2, with D possibly matching TRBD1 (6 bases). There are 13 residues in the CDR3. V lost 4 bases and J 0 bases, leaving 9 bases between the germline ends. The germline gives CDR1 SQVTM, CDR2 ANQGSEA. CDR3 DNA sequence: TGCAGCGTTGCTGAGGGGGCTAACTATGGCTACACCTTC. Protein product: CSVAEGANYGYTF.

This clonotype was counted only a few times. This chain links TRBV18 with TRBJ2-1, with D hard to call. Trimming removed 2 bases from V and 7 bases from J, with 3 bases in between. The CDR3 sequence is 11 residues long. Germline V lookup: CDR1 KGHSH, CDR2 LQKENI. CDR3 DNA sequence: TGTGCCAGCTCACCAGGGAATGAGCAGTTCTTC. Amino acid sequence: CASSPGNEQFF.